Below are 19 T cell receptor beta chains sequenced from a single sample in a study of technical replicates of blood from several donors. Sequencing used immunoSEQ multiplex PCR; TCRdb keeps in-frame clones, though not all of them. Of 70,000 or so clones listed, almost 99% are singletons. What was sequenced was T cells isolated from PBMCs. The receptors were gathered from a human donor in good health.

V is TRBV9 and J is TRBJ1-5; tentative D call: TRBD1 (5 bases). There are 14 residues in the CDR3. Trimming shortened V by 6 bases and J by 6 bases, and 16 bases separated the two germline ends. The germline CDR1 and CDR2 sequences are SGDLS and YYNGEE. CDR3 protein: CASTRDAEGQPQHF. The CDR3 DNA follows: TGTGCCAGCACTCGGGACGCGGAGGGTCAGCCCCAGCATTTT.

The chain couples TRBV28 to TRBJ1-1; perhaps TRBD1 as D (5 bases). V was cut by 6 bases and J by 2 bases, with 10 bases left in between. The germline V gene has CDR1 MDHEN and CDR2 SYDVKM. CDR3 size: 13 residues. In nucleotides, the CDR3 is TGTGCCAGCAGGCCGACAGTTAACACTGAAGCTTTCTTT. Its translation: CASRPTVNTEAFF.

The genes are TRBV28 and TRBJ1-2; 9 bases align to TRBD1. The CDR3 runs to 16 residues. V shed 5 bases and J 6 bases; nucleotides not matched to a gene: 13. The germline V gene has CDR1 MDHEN and CDR2 SYDVKM. The chain's CDR3 is CASSLGQGRALNGYTF. In DNA, the CDR3 is TGTGCCAGCAGTCTAGGACAGGGGAGGGCGTTAAATGGCTACACCTTC.

This chain uses TRBV4-3 with TRBJ1-1, with 9 bases fitting TRBD1. The V gene end was trimmed by 5 bases and the J gene end by 6 bases; junction bases not matched to a gene: 10. CDR1 LGHNA and CDR2 YSLEER come from the germline V gene. The CDR3 extends over 15 amino acids. The CDR3 sequence is CASSGGTGFRAEAFF. In DNA form, the CDR3 reads TGCGCCAGCAGCGGCGGGACAGGGTTTCGTGCTGAAGCTTTCTTT.

The rearrangement joins TRBV9 to TRBJ2-2; TRBD2 matches at 8 bases. Trimming cost V 4 bases and J 6 bases; bases outside gene matches: 5. The CDR3 spans 14 residues. Germline values: CDR1 SGDLS, CDR2 YYNGEE. For the CDR3, the DNA is TGTGCCAGCAGCTTAACGGGGGGGTCCGGGGAGCTGTTTTTT. It translates to CASSLTGGSGELFF.

The chain links TRBV5-1 to TRBJ1-2, with D possibly being TRBD1 (6 bases). CDR3 length: 14 residues. V lost 1 base, J lost 4 bases, and 11 bases lay in between. Germline V gene data show CDR1 as SGHRS and CDR2 as YFSETQ. The CDR3 reads CASSLQYRAYGYTF. Here the CDR3 DNA reads TGCGCCAGCAGCTTGCAATACAGGGCCTATGGCTACACCTTC. Filled out from reference TRBV5-1 and TRBJ1-2, the complete variable domain reads KAGVTQTPRYLIKTRGQQVTLSCSPISGHRSVSWYQQTPGQGLQFLFEYFSETQRNKGNFPGRFSGRQFSNSRSEMNVSTLELGDSALYLCASSLQYRAYGYTFGSGTRLTVV.

The gene calls are TRBV4-1 and TRBJ2-4; a possible D gene is TRBD1 (6 bases). Trimming took 4 bases from V and 9 from J, leaving 19 bases between them. Germline loops: CDR1 MGHRA, CDR2 YSYEKL. CDR3 length equals 15 residues. The CDR3 loop is CASSRLPRGDGIQYF. The CDR3 DNA reads as TGCGCCAGCAGCCGACTCCCCAGGGGAGATGGCATTCAGTACTTC.

The chain carries TRBV7-2 and TRBJ2-3; 9 bases fit TRBD2. J lost 5 bases, V lost 5 bases, and 8 bases had no gene match. The CDR3 totals 15 residues. The V gene's germline CDR1 is SGHTA and CDR2 FQGNSA. CDR3 amino acids: CASSMTSGVVDTQYF. The CDR3 nucleotides are TGTGCCAGCAGCATGACTAGCGGAGTAGTAGATACGCAGTATTTT.

The chain recombines TRBV18 with TRBJ1-1, with D perhaps TRBD1 (5 bases). Germline-derived CDR1 and CDR2 are KGHSH and LQKENI. The CDR3 totals 12 residues. Between the trimmed V and J ends, which lost 4 bases and 8 bases, there was a span of 11 bases. The CDR3 DNA is TGTGCCAGCTCACTTTCAGGGAAAGAAGCTTTCTTT. This sequence encodes CASSLSGKEAFF.

The chain is built from TRBV7-9 and TRBJ1-5, with a tentative D call TRBD1 (5 bases). V gave up 5 bases and J gave up 4 bases, with 15 bases separating them. Germline V gives CDR1 SEHNR, CDR2 FQNEAQ (reference sequence). This CDR3 is built from 15 residues. The CDR3 DNA sequence: TGTGCCAGCAGCCGGGGCAGCGGGGAAAATCAGCCCCAGCATTTT. Protein: CASSRGSGENQPQHF. Drawing the rest from reference TRBV7-9 and TRBJ1-5, the complete variable domain is DTGVSQNPRHKITKRGQNVTFRCDPISEHNRLYWYRQTLGQGPEFLTYFQNEAQLEKSRLLSDRFSAERPKGSFSTLEIQRTEQGDSAMYLCASSRGSGENQPQHFGDGTRLSIL.

The rearrangement joins TRBV27 to TRBJ1-5; D perhaps matches TRBD1 (6 bases). V shed 3 bases and J shed 7 bases, with 13 bases lying between them. The CDR3 totals 14 residues. The V gene's germline CDR1 is MNHEY and CDR2 SMNVEV (reference sequence). The CDR3 DNA is TGTGCCAGCAGTTTCTTGGGGGCTGGCCAGCCCCAGCATTTT. This translates into CASSFLGAGQPQHF.

This clone was recorded only once. The rearrangement uses TRBV27 and TRBJ2-1, with a possible D match to TRBD2 (6 bases). CDR1 MNHEY and CDR2 SMNVEV come from the germline V gene (reference sequence). Trimming removed 3 bases at V and 10 bases at J, with 16 bases between. CDR3 length: 14 amino acids. CDR3 residues: CASSFLGGEGEQFF. CDR3 DNA sequence: TGTGCCAGCAGTTTCTTGGGCGGGGAAGGAGAGCAGTTCTTC.

The V and J genes are TRBV7-9 and TRBJ1-1; tentative D call: TRBD1 (6 bases). The CDR3 is made up of 16 amino acids. Per the germline V gene, CDR1 is SEHNR and CDR2 is FQNEAQ (reference sequence). V lost 1 base, J lost 1 base, and 13 bases lay in between. The CDR3 loop reads CASSLVRGEWNTEAFF. DNA for the CDR3: TGTGCCAGCAGCTTAGTCAGGGGAGAATGGAACACTGAAGCTTTCTTT.

The chain uses TRBV5-1 and TRBJ2-7, with 10 bases lining up with TRBD2. Germline CDR1 reads SGHRS; CDR2 reads YFSETQ. The CDR3 loop spans 16 amino acids. V gave up 0 bases and J gave up 5 bases; unmatched junction bases: 8. The chain's CDR3 is CASSLESLAGADEQYF. CDR3 nucleotide sequence: TGCGCCAGCAGCTTGGAATCCCTAGCGGGAGCTGACGAGCAGTACTTC.

This clone was observed a few times. The chain carries TRBV6-4 and TRBJ1-5, with a possible D match to TRBD1 (5 bases). The CDR3 is 13 residues long. Per germline, CDR1 MRHNA and CDR2 SNTAGT. The V and J ends lost 4 bases and 3 bases respectively, with 7 bases between them. CDR3 in DNA: TGTGCCAGCAGTGCGGACATCAATCAGCCCCAGCATTTT. Its translation: CASSADINQPQHF.

The chain recombines TRBV5-8 with TRBJ1-1; 8 bases match TRBD1. Germline-derived CDR1 and CDR2 are SGHTS and YDEGEE. Trimming at V came to 5 bases and at J to 11 bases, leaving 11 bases not matched to a gene. CDR3 length: 13 amino acids. The DNA for the CDR3 is TGTGCCAGCAGTCTCGAACGGGGACAGGCCGCTTTCTTT. This codes for CASSLERGQAAFF.

V gene TRBV15 combines with J gene TRBJ1-5, with D perhaps matching TRBD1 (5 bases). Germline-derived CDR1 and CDR2 are LNHNV and YYDKDF (reference sequence). This CDR3 spans 17 amino acids. V lost 0 bases to trimming and J lost 4 bases, with 16 bases between them. CDR3 nucleotides: TGTGCCACCAGCAGAGAGGGGGGAAGTCGCCGAAATCAGCCCCAGCATTTT. Its translation is CATSREGGSRRNQPQHF.

The CDR3 sequence is CASRTIGNTIYF. The CDR3 DNA reads TGTGCCAGCAGGACAATTGGAAACACCATATATTTT. The genes are TRBV6-1 and TRBJ1-3, with D unresolved. The V end lost 6 bases, the J end lost 3 bases, and 6 bases lay between the germline ends. Germline lookup yields CDR1 MNHNS and CDR2 SASEGT. The CDR3 sequence is 12 residues long.

In this sample, this clone turned up once. The CDR3 coding sequence is TGTGCCAGCAGCCCCGGGACAGGGTATGGCTACACCTTC. Amino acid sequence: CASSPGTGYGYTF. The rearrangement links TRBV6-1 to TRBJ1-2; TRBD1 matches 9 bases. This CDR3 is built from 13 residues. V lost 6 bases, J lost 5 bases, and 4 bases stayed unmatched. Germline CDR1 is MNHNS and CDR2 is SASEGT.